The 5 T cell receptor beta chains below were found in one sample sequenced in a study of early T cells in non-severe SARS-CoV-2 infection. TCRdb reprocessed the 5' RACE reads with MiXCR, giving one entry per CDR3 protein. The sample holds 70,000 to 75,000 distinct CDR3 sequences, 12% to 15% seen once. Material for sequencing was whole blood. The receptors were sampled from an adult who was a healthcare worker with PCR-confirmed SARS-CoV-2 infection or an uninfected control (not recorded which).

This clonotype was counted a few times. CDR3 DNA sequence: TGCAGCGTTGGGGGGGGACCCCCTAATGAGCAGTTCTTC. This sequence encodes CSVGGGPPNEQFF. The rearrangement uses TRBV29-1 and TRBJ2-1; 7 positions agree with TRBD2. The CDR3 covers 13 residues. The V gene end was trimmed by 4 bases and the J gene end by 7 bases; junction bases not matched to a gene: 7. Per the germline V gene, CDR1 is SQVTM and CDR2 is ANQGSEA.

The table lists this clonotype with a few counts. The V call is TRBV3-1, the J call TRBJ2-1; D uncertain. This CDR3 is built from 12 residues. With 4 bases removed from V and 7 bases from J, the gap between germline ends came to 8 bases. In germline, CDR1 is LGHDT, CDR2 YNNKEL (reference sequence). As DNA, the CDR3 is TGTGCCAGCAGCCGTGAAAGAAATGAGCAGTTCTTC. This sequence encodes CASSRERNEQFF.

This clonotype was counted at least ten times. J is TRBJ2-2 and V is TRBV20-1; no definite D call. CDR3 length: 13 amino acids. Germline assignment: CDR1 DFQATT and CDR2 SNEGSKA (reference sequence). V was trimmed by 4 bases and J by 0 bases, leaving 6 bases between them. CDR3 protein: CSAIITNTGELFF. DNA for the CDR3: TGCAGTGCTATAATAACGAACACCGGGGAGCTGTTTTTT.

The chain is built from TRBV13 and TRBJ1-4; weak D call: TRBD1 (6 bases). Germline V gene data show CDR1 as PRHDT and CDR2 as FYEKMQ (reference sequence). V shed 4 bases and J shed 3 bases, with 15 bases lying between them. There are 16 residues in the CDR3. CDR3 in amino acids: CASSSATGPANEKLFF. For the CDR3, the DNA is TGTGCCAGCAGCTCGGCAACAGGGCCCGCTAATGAAAAACTGTTTTTT.

This clonotype has a handful of counts. The chain's CDR3 is CSVRTGTSIGNEQFF. The CDR3 coding sequence is TGCAGCGTAAGAACCGGGACTAGCATAGGGAATGAGCAGTTCTTC. V is TRBV29-1 and J is TRBJ2-1; 9 bases are shared with TRBD2. Germline assignment: CDR1 SQVTM and CDR2 ANQGSEA. The CDR3 consists of 15 residues. With 6 bases clipped from V and 7 bases from J, the junction kept 13 bases outside the gene matches.